The 13 T cell receptor beta chains in this list originate from one sample, sequenced in a study of PD-1 blockade in classical Hodgkin lymphoma. This sample's time point: cycle 4 day 1 (C4D1), after less than 7 weeks of nivolumab. All the patients suffered relapse after autologous stem cell transplantation, and brentuximab vedotin exposure differed. The data were produced by immunoSEQ multiplex PCR, yet TCRdb's version contains in-frame clones alone and is incomplete. The profile covers roughly 40,000 clones, with 60% to 70% appearing a single time and 2.5% to 3.5% taken by the ten largest. Sequencing used peripheral blood mononuclear cells (PBMCs), obtained before the fourth cycle of nivolumab. These receptors originate from a human donor with classical Hodgkin lymphoma.

The rearrangement links TRBV6-4 to TRBJ2-1; TRBD2 matches 14 bases. The CDR3 length is 15 residues. The germline gives CDR1 MRHNA, CDR2 SNTAGT. V lost 6 bases, J lost 7 bases, and 5 bases stayed unmatched. This CDR3 is CASSAGTSGRNEQFF. The CDR3 DNA follows: TGTGCCAGCAGCGCCGGGACTAGCGGGAGAAATGAGCAGTTCTTC.

The J gene is TRBJ2-3, the V gene TRBV11-2; D is undetermined. Between the trimmed V and J ends, which lost 6 bases and 2 bases, there was a span of 15 bases. There are 15 residues in the CDR3. Germline CDR1 SGHAT, CDR2 FQNNGV. This CDR3 reads CASRWVLHPTDTQYF. CDR3 DNA sequence: TGTGCCAGCAGGTGGGTCCTTCATCCCACAGATACGCAGTATTTT. Together with reference TRBV11-2 and TRBJ2-3, the CDR3 gives the full variable domain: EAGVAQSPRYKIIEKRQSVAFWCNPISGHATLYWYQQILGQGPKLLIQFQNNGVVDDSQLPKDRFSAERLKGVDSTLKIQPAKLEDSAVYLCASRWVLHPTDTQYFGPGTRLTVL.

The J gene is TRBJ1-4, the V gene TRBV7-3; 7 bases line up with TRBD1. Germline CDR1 reads SGHTA; CDR2 reads FQGTGA. This CDR3 is 14 amino acids long. The ends lost 10 bases at V and 4 bases at J; junction bases unmatched: 9. This chain's CDR3 is CANPRQGGNEKLFF. In nucleotides, the CDR3 is TGTGCCAACCCGAGACAGGGAGGTAATGAAAAACTGTTTTTT.

This clone was seen a few times. The chain uses TRBV7-7 and TRBJ2-5; D could derive from TRBD1 or TRBD2 (5 bases each). The length of the CDR3 is 15 residues. Looked up from germline, CDR1 is SSHAT and CDR2 is FNYEAQ (reference sequence). Trimming cost V 5 bases and J 0 bases, with 13 bases left between them. CDR3 sequence (DNA): TGTGCCAGCAGCCGAGGGACCTACTACCAAGAGACCCAGTACTTC. Translating gives CASSRGTYYQETQYF. The whole variable domain, filled in from reference TRBV7-7 and TRBJ2-5, reads GAGVSQSPRYKVTKRGQDVTLRCDPISSHATLYWYQQALGQGPEFLTYFNYEAQPDKSGLPSDRFSAERPEGSISTLTIQRTEQRDSAMYRCASSRGTYYQETQYFGPGTRLLVL.

The V gene is TRBV30, the J gene TRBJ2-5, with 10 bases identical to TRBD2. Losses at the gene ends were 0 bases for V and 1 base for J; bases not matched to a gene: 11. Germline CDR1 reads GTSNPN; CDR2 reads SVGIG (reference sequence). CDR3 length: 18 residues. The CDR3 is CAWSVRLPGLASQETQYF. The CDR3 DNA reads as TGTGCCTGGAGTGTACGCCTCCCGGGACTAGCGAGCCAAGAGACCCAGTACTTC.

Here the CDR3 DNA reads TGTGCCAGTAGTATTGGGGGTCAGATCACCGGGGAGCTGTTTTTT. This codes for CASSIGGQITGELFF. The chain employs TRBV19 and TRBJ2-2; perhaps D is TRBD1 or TRBD2 (5 bases each). This CDR3 is built from 15 residues. With 3 bases removed from V and 4 bases from J, the gap between germline ends came to 12 bases. Germline V gives CDR1 LNHDA, CDR2 SQIVND (reference sequence).

V and J are TRBV6-6 and TRBJ2-3; 11 bases map to TRBD1. The V segment lost 2 bases and the J segment 10 bases; nucleotides outside the gene matches: 2. Germline CDR1 MNHNY, CDR2 SVGAGI (reference sequence). The CDR3 runs to 13 residues. Written as DNA, the CDR3 is TGTGCCAGCAGTTACGGGGACAGGGGGTCGCAGTATTTT. As protein: CASSYGDRGSQYF.

Here the CDR3 reads CAIKDSAGPQHF. The CDR3 bases are TGTGCCATCAAGGACTCAGCCGGGCCCCAGCATTTT. The gene calls are TRBV10-3 and TRBJ1-5; D not certain. Deletions cut 7 bases from V and 9 bases from J, with 13 bases between. The CDR3 runs 12 residues. Looked up from germline, CDR1 is ENHRY and CDR2 is SYGVKD.

This clone appeared once. The chain links TRBV12-2 to TRBJ2-1. TRBV12-2 is shown as a pseudogene. The CDR3 contains 15 residues. The CDR3 coding sequence is TGTGCAAGTCGCCCCGGGCTAGTAAGCTACAATGAGCAGTTCTTC. Translation gives CASRPGLVSYNEQFF.

The V call is TRBV18, the J call TRBJ2-3, with a tentative D call TRBD1 (6 bases). Germline V gene sequence: CDR1 KGHSH, CDR2 LQKENI. Trimming removed 4 bases from V and 5 bases from J, with 16 bases in between. The CDR3 has 15 residues. The CDR3 loop reads CASSQSVNREDTQYF. The CDR3 DNA sequence: TGTGCCAGCTCACAATCTGTTAACAGGGAAGATACGCAGTATTTT.

The chain is built from TRBV25-1 and TRBJ2-5; D possibly uses TRBD1 or TRBD2 (5 bases each). CDR1 and CDR2 (germline): MGHDK, SYGVNS. V lost 1 base to trimming and J lost 5 bases, with 14 bases between them. The CDR3 extends over 15 amino acids. The CDR3 reads CASSEFRGGGETQYF. The CDR3 DNA is TGTGCCAGCAGTGAATTTCGGGGTGGGGGTGAGACCCAGTACTTC.

This clone appeared a single time. The chain links TRBV30 to TRBJ2-3; weak D call: TRBD2 (6 bases). CDR3 size: 15 residues. Trimming removed 1 base at V and 0 bases at J, with 11 bases between. Per germline, CDR1 GTSNPN and CDR2 SVGIG (reference sequence). The CDR3 loop reads CAWSDSGRSTDTQYF. In DNA form, the CDR3 reads TGTGCCTGGAGTGATAGCGGCCGCAGCACAGATACGCAGTATTTT.

The chain has TRBV19 and TRBJ2-4; D is unresolved. Germline CDR1 reads LNHDA; CDR2 reads SQIVND (reference sequence). Trimming removed 1 base from V and 7 bases from J, with 8 bases in between. The CDR3 covers 13 residues. The CDR3 DNA reads as TGTGCCAGTAGTATAGGGAATGGGAACATTCAGTACTTC. Amino acid sequence: CASSIGNGNIQYF.